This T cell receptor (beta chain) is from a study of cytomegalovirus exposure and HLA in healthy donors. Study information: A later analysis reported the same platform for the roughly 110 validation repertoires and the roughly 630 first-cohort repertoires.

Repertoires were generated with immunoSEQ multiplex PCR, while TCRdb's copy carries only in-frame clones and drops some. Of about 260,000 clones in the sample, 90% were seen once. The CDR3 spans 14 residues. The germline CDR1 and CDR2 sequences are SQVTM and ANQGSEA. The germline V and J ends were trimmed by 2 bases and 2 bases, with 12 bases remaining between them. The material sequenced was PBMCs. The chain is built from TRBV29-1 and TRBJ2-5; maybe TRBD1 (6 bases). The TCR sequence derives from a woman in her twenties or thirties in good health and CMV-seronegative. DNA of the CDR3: TGCAGCGTTGAATCCCTTACAGGGCAAGAGACCCAGTACTTC. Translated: CSVESLTGQETQYF.